This T cell receptor (beta chain) originates from a study of T cells after yellow fever vaccination. About the research overall: The SMART-Seq v4 Ultra Low Input method served to prepare the low-cell-number fractions. Whole-study results and caveats: Among all clonotypes, a small share was observed in both CD4 and CD8 compartments.

With regard to this clonotype: Its specificity is unknown.

Germline CDR1 reads SGHVS; CDR2 reads FQNEAQ. The junction had 9 bases not matched to a gene; V was cut back by 4 bases and J by 6 bases. This CDR3 spans 16 amino acids. TCRdb redid the calling of the 5' RACE reads with MiXCR, one entry per CDR3 protein. The sample records about 160,000 distinct CDR3 sequences, approximately 9.7% being singletons. This TCR came from a young man who received the YFV17D yellow fever vaccine. The starting material was CD8+ T cells sorted from PBMCs, obtained 45 days after the yellow fever booster vaccination. The chain combines TRBV7-8 with TRBJ2-1; 10 positions agree with TRBD1. CDR3 region: CASSSPGQGWGNEQFF. In nucleotides, the CDR3 is TGTGCCAGCAGCTCACCGGGACAGGGGTGGGGCAATGAGCAGTTCTTC.